A single sample is the source of the 26 T cell receptor beta chains below, sequenced in a study of lung T cells in sarcoidosis with Löfgren's syndrome. TCRdb itself ran the reads through MiXCR, one entry per CDR3 protein. The table records some 65,000 distinct CDR3 sequences, about 20% of them present only once. The material sequenced was CD4+ T cells from PBMCs. Source of these receptors: a human donor with sarcoidosis (Löfgren's syndrome or another form), or a control subject (not recorded which).

This clonotype has more than one count but fewer than ten. The chain carries TRBV20-1 and TRBJ1-2, with TRBD1 identical over 10 bases. V trimming: 4 bases; J trimming: 2 bases; junction bases outside the gene matches: 7. This CDR3 is 15 amino acids long. The V gene's germline CDR1 is DFQATT and CDR2 SNEGSKA (reference sequence). DNA of the CDR3: TGCAGTGCTATTATTGGACAGGGGGTCAACTATGGCTACACCTTC. Its protein product is CSAIIGQGVNYGYTF.

This sequence joins TRBV6-5 and TRBJ2-1, with 7 positions matching TRBD1. Germline V gene lookup returns CDR1 MNHEY and CDR2 SVGAGI. The CDR3 spans 19 residues. The junction had 15 bases not matched to a gene; V was cut back by 2 bases and J by 2 bases. CDR3 sequence: CASSYQVSQGSAAYNEQFF. In DNA form, the CDR3 reads TGTGCCAGCAGTTACCAAGTATCACAGGGGTCCGCGGCCTACAATGAGCAGTTCTTC.

This clonotype was seen ten or more times. This rearrangement joins TRBV27 to TRBJ2-5; D may be TRBD2 (5 bases). There are 11 residues in the CDR3. The V and J ends lost 6 bases and 9 bases respectively, with 11 bases between them. Germline V lookup: CDR1 MNHEY, CDR2 SMNVEV (reference sequence). The DNA for the CDR3 is TGTGCCAGCAGGAGTGAGGGTGCCCAGTACTTC. As protein: CASRSEGAQYF.

This clonotype was found many times. The genes are TRBV28 and TRBJ1-5; tentative D call: TRBD1 (5 bases). The CDR3 sequence is 13 residues long. Trimming pared 6 bases from V and 0 bases from J, leaving 6 bases between. Germline V lookup: CDR1 MDHEN, CDR2 SYDVKM. The CDR3 sequence is CASRGTSNQPQHF. The CDR3 DNA reads TGTGCCAGCAGAGGGACTAGCAATCAGCCCCAGCATTTT.

In this sample, this clonotype turned up a few times. The rearrangement uses TRBV11-2 and TRBJ1-2, with TRBD1 as a possible D gene (6 bases). With 1 base removed from V and 6 bases from J, the gap between germline ends came to 15 bases. The CDR3 spans 15 residues. CDR1 and CDR2 from the germline V gene are SGHAT and FQNNGV. CDR3 nucleotides: TGTGCCAGCAGCTTAGTCCGGGACAAGTGGGATGGCTACACCTTC. Protein: CASSLVRDKWDGYTF. The complete variable domain, with remaining parts taken from reference TRBV11-2 and TRBJ1-2, reads EAGVAQSPRYKIIEKRQSVAFWCNPISGHATLYWYQQILGQGPKLLIQFQNNGVVDDSQLPKDRFSAERLKGVDSTLKIQPAKLEDSAVYLCASSLVRDKWDGYTFGSGTRLTVV.

This clonotype was counted at least ten times. The chain uses TRBV25-1 and TRBJ2-7; D is uncertain. The length of the CDR3 is 12 residues. V lost 7 bases and J 5 bases, leaving 12 bases between the germline ends. Germline values: CDR1 MGHDK, CDR2 SYGVNS. For the CDR3, the DNA is TGTGCCAGCACCCGAAACCGGGACGAGCAGTACTTC. Protein: CASTRNRDEQYF.

V and J are TRBV11-3 and TRBJ2-3, with 8 bases matching TRBD1. Germline CDR1 and CDR2: SGHNT and YENEEA. The trim removed 2 bases at V and 6 bases at J, leaving 7 bases unmatched. There are 15 residues in the CDR3. The CDR3 DNA follows: TGTGCCAGCAGCTTACAGGGGGACAGGATCGATACGCAGTATTTT. Its protein is CASSLQGDRIDTQYF.

Concerning this clonotype itself: This sequence may be a read error, since a much larger clone differs from it by one base. The chain couples TRBV28 to TRBJ1-1; a possible D gene is TRBD1 (6 bases). The CDR3 contains 15 residues. CDR1 and CDR2 (germline): MDHEN, SYDVKM. DNA for the CDR3: TGTGCCAGCAGTCCCAAGGGGGGCGGAGGCACTGAAGCTCTCTTT. Its translation: CASSPKGGGGTEALF.

Comment on this clonotype: The CDR3 end shows no conserved phenylalanine or tryptophan, and so a read error is likely. V usage is TRBV12-3 or TRBV12-4 and J usage is TRBJ2-1; 7 nucleotides align to TRBD2. The CDR3 runs to 14 residues. Here the CDR3 DNA reads TGTGCCAGCCAAGCGGGAAGGTCCTACAACGAGCAGTTCTCC. Residues: CASQAGRSYNEQFS.

V is TRBV28 and J is TRBJ2-6; D ambiguous. This CDR3 spans 17 amino acids. The V end lost 2 bases, the J end lost 0 bases, and 11 bases lay between the germline ends. CDR1 and CDR2 from the germline V gene are MDHEN and SYDVKM. The CDR3 reads CASSLVHGNSGANVLTF. DNA of the CDR3: TGTGCCAGCAGTTTAGTCCATGGAAACTCTGGGGCCAACGTCCTGACTTTC.

This clonotype was detected only a few times. The germline gene is not matched at one end of the junction; a read error may be the cause. The V and J genes are TRBV7-2 and TRBJ2-3; D not resolved. The CDR3 loop spans 14 amino acids. CDR1 and CDR2 from the germline V gene are SGHTA and FQGNSA. Here the CDR3 DNA reads TGTGCCAGCAGCTCCCTCCCCCCGATAAATACGCAGTGTTTT. Amino acid sequence: CASSSLPPINTQCF.

This clonotype was seen repeatedly, ten times or more. V is TRBV6-1 and J is TRBJ2-6; 12 nucleotides align to TRBD2. The CDR3 consists of 18 residues. V dropped 8 bases and J dropped 0; count of bases not matched to a gene: 8. In germline, CDR1 is MNHNS, CDR2 SASEGT. The CDR3 is CASFQMGLAGSGANVLTF. The CDR3, as DNA: TGTGCCAGCTTTCAGATGGGACTAGCGGGCTCTGGGGCCAACGTCCTGACTTTC.

Comment on this clonotype: A read error may explain this, as a much larger clone is one base away. The DNA is left out, because the CDR3 cannot be placed on it with certainty; the CDR3 is given as TCRdb lists it. This chain links TRBV7-5 with TRBJ2-3; the table names TRBD2, a call not compared with the DNA. TRBV7-5 is flagged as a pseudogene. From its first to its last residue, the CDR3 has 17 amino acids. The chain's CDR3 is CISVPEACLDYTDTQYF.

CDR3 nucleotide sequence: TGTGCCAGCAGCCCTCGACTAGCGGGGGGCCTTGAGCAGTTCTTC. This translates into CASSPRLAGGLEQFF. This chain connects TRBV12-3 or TRBV12-4 to TRBJ2-1; 13 bases fit TRBD2. CDR3 length equals 15 residues. Unmatched junction bases numbered 8, after V lost 6 bases and J lost 9 bases.

The rearrangement links TRBV14 to TRBJ1-2; the D gene is possibly TRBD1 (6 bases). Germline-derived CDR1 and CDR2 are SGHDN and FVKESK. The CDR3 loop spans 13 amino acids. V lost 1 base and J 5 bases, leaving 8 bases between the germline ends. CDR3 coding DNA: TGTGCCAGCAGCCAAGTCAGGGGTTATGGCTACACCTTC. This encodes CASSQVRGYGYTF. Using reference TRBV14 and TRBJ1-2 for the parts outside the CDR3, the full variable domain is EAGVTQFPSHSVIEKGQTVTLRCDPISGHDNLYWYRRVMGKEIKFLLHFVKESKQDESGMPNNRFLAERTGGTYSTLKVQPAELEDSGVYFCASSQVRGYGYTFGSGTRLTVV.

This clonotype was detected only a few times. This rearrangement joins TRBV19 to TRBJ1-1; no reliable D call. The V and J ends lost 6 bases and 10 bases respectively, with 18 bases between them. This CDR3 is built from 13 residues. CDR1 is LNHDA, CDR2 SQIVND, per germline (reference sequence). CDR3 amino acids: CASSITAQSVAFF. The CDR3 region has the DNA TGTGCCAGTAGCATCACAGCCCAATCGGTAGCTTTCTTT. Supplemented by reference TRBV19 and TRBJ1-1, the full variable domain reads DGGITQSPKYLFRKEGQNVTLSCEQNLNHDAMYWYRQDPGQGLRLIYYSQIVNDFQKGDIAEGYSVSREKKESFPLTVTSAQKNPTAFYLCASSITAQSVAFFGQGTRLTVV.

The V call is TRBV19, the J call TRBJ1-6; D ambiguous. V lost 7 bases and J 3 bases, leaving 10 bases between the germline ends. CDR1 is LNHDA, CDR2 SQIVND, per germline (reference sequence). This CDR3 has 14 amino acids. CDR3 sequence reads: CASTSGYYNSPLHF. The DNA for the CDR3 is TGTGCCAGTACATCCGGATACTATAATTCACCCCTCCACTTT.

DNA for the CDR3: TGCGCCAGCAGCCAGTTCCCCCGGGGCAATAATGAAAAACTGTTTTTT. Encoded protein: CASSQFPRGNNEKLFF. The rearrangement links TRBV4-1 to TRBJ1-4, with TRBD1 as a possible D gene (5 bases). This CDR3 region has 16 residues. In germline, CDR1 is MGHRA, CDR2 YSYEKL. Trimming pared 3 bases from V and 4 bases from J, leaving 15 bases between.

In its sample, this clonotype was seen a few times. CDR3 DNA: TGTGCCAGCAGTACCGGGCAGGCACTTTGGCCCCAGCATTTT. Amino acid sequence: CASSTGQALWPQHF. This chain links TRBV11-2 with TRBJ1-5; D is unclear. Germline V gene sequence: CDR1 SGHAT, CDR2 FQNNGV. Trimming removed 6 bases at V and 9 bases at J, with 18 bases between. This CDR3 spans 14 amino acids. Full variable domain (rest looked up from reference TRBV11-2 and TRBJ1-5): EAGVAQSPRYKIIEKRQSVAFWCNPISGHATLYWYQQILGQGPKLLIQFQNNGVVDDSQLPKDRFSAERLKGVDSTLKIQPAKLEDSAVYLCASSTGQALWPQHFGDGTRLSIL.

The table lists this clonotype with a few counts. J is TRBJ1-6 and V is TRBV19, with 8 bases matching TRBD1. V was pared by 4 bases and J by 9 bases, with 17 bases of the junction left unmatched. The CDR3 is made up of 18 amino acids. Germline lookup yields CDR1 LNHDA and CDR2 SQIVND (reference sequence). DNA of the CDR3: TGTGCCAGTAGTACCTCCCTGGGGACAGGCGCCTCGAGTTCACCCCTCCACTTT. This codes for CASSTSLGTGASSSPLHF. Using reference TRBV19 and TRBJ1-6 for the parts outside the CDR3, the full variable domain is DGGITQSPKYLFRKEGQNVTLSCEQNLNHDAMYWYRQDPGQGLRLIYYSQIVNDFQKGDIAEGYSVSREKKESFPLTVTSAQKNPTAFYLCASSTSLGTGASSSPLHFGNGTRLTVT.

On this clonotype itself: The junction departs from germline at one end; a sequencing error may be responsible. The rearrangement links TRBV14 to TRBJ2-2; tentative D call: TRBD1 (6 bases). Looked up from germline, CDR1 is SGHDN and CDR2 is FVKESK. The length of the CDR3 is 15 residues. CDR3 sequence reads: CASSPSGRDTRELFF. CDR3 nucleotide sequence: TGTGCCAGCAGCCCGTCGGGAAGGGACACCAGGGAGCTGTTTTTT.

In its sample, this clonotype was seen many times. The chain employs TRBV6-2 or TRBV6-3 and TRBJ2-1, with 9 bases aligning to TRBD2. The CDR3 runs 16 residues. Germline loops: CDR1 MNHEY, CDR2 SVGEGT. The J segment lost 14 bases and the V segment lost 2 bases, leaving 16 bases of the junction unmatched. This chain's CDR3 is CASSYLSGSLGSLEFF. The CDR3 DNA is TGTGCCAGCAGTTACCTTAGCGGGAGTTTAGGGAGTCTGGAGTTCTTC.

This clonotype was observed a few times. The V and J genes are TRBV28 and TRBJ2-1; 9 bases agree with TRBD2. CDR1 and CDR2 (germline): MDHEN, SYDVKM. The CDR3 is 15 residues long. V lost 3 bases and J lost 4; bases outside the gene matches: 4. In DNA form, the CDR3 reads TGTGCCAGCAGTTTTAGCGGGGGACCTTACAATGAGCAGTTCTTC. Amino acid sequence: CASSFSGGPYNEQFF.

The V gene is TRBV7-8, the J gene TRBJ1-4; no firm D call. Germline assignment: CDR1 SGHVS and CDR2 FQNEAQ. V lost 3 bases, J lost 5 bases, and 10 bases lay in between. CDR3 length: 14 residues. This CDR3 is CASSLRSLNEKLFF. CDR3 coding DNA: TGTGCCAGCAGCTTGAGGAGCCTCAATGAAAAACTGTTTTTT. Full variable domain (rest looked up from reference TRBV7-8 and TRBJ1-4): GAGVSQSPRYKVAKRGQDVALRCDPISGHVSLFWYQQALGQGPEFLTYFQNEAQLDKSGLPSDRFFAERPEGSVSTLKIQRTQQEDSAVYLCASSLRSLNEKLFFGSGTQLSVL.

The chain links TRBV19 to TRBJ1-1; no definite D call. CDR1 is LNHDA and CDR2 is SQIVND in the germline V gene (reference sequence). Trimming removed 5 bases from V and 0 bases from J, with 13 bases in between. The length of the CDR3 is 15 residues. The DNA for the CDR3 is TGTGCCAGTAGTCTCGGACCGAGTATGAACACTGAAGCTTTCTTT. The encoded protein is CASSLGPSMNTEAFF.

This clonotype was seen at least ten times. CDR3 protein: CASSSAGGEDTQYF. The CDR3 bases are TGTGCCAGCAGTTCAGCCGGCGGGGAAGATACGCAGTATTTT. This chain uses TRBV28 with TRBJ2-3; D is possibly TRBD2 (6 bases). The CDR3 is made up of 14 amino acids. Trimming took 4 bases from V and 5 from J, leaving 13 bases between them. The germline V gene encodes CDR1 MDHEN and CDR2 SYDVKM.